The clone carrying this T cell receptor (beta chain) was detected only a few times. The V and J ends lost 5 bases and 8 bases, in that order; junction bases with no gene match: 13. Germline assignment: CDR1 MGHRA and CDR2 YSYEKL. The CDR3 consists of 16 residues. The entry originates in a study of blood T cells in healthy people across ages. It was with a sample-barcoded 5' primer and a J-beta primer mix that a second PCR of roughly 7 to 12 cycles was run. Tagging of each cDNA molecule was performed by a template-switch adaptor with 12 random nucleotides. One entry per CDR3 protein results from TCRdb running MiXCR on the 5' RACE reads. The sample shows some 1.8 million distinct CDR3 sequences, about two fifths of them seen only once.

This sequence originates from a human donor in good health. The V gene is TRBV4-1, the J gene TRBJ1-4; 8 bases agree with TRBD1. Material for sequencing was blood. The DNA for the CDR3 is TGCGCCAGCAGCTACGAACCGGGACAGGCGATGGAAAAACTGTTTTTT. Encoded protein: CASSYEPGQAMEKLFF.